This T cell receptor (beta chain) derives from a study of T-cell memory formation after mild COVID-19. About this clonotype itself: The antigen is not known.

Looked up from germline, CDR1 is SGDLS and CDR2 is YYNGEE. This CDR3 has 18 residues. Trimming pared 0 bases from V and 2 bases from J, leaving 19 bases between. Study-level points and caveats: Several responding clones turned up in pre-infection memory, indicating that cross-reactive memory may have taken part.

A single record per CDR3 protein comes from TCRdb applying MiXCR to the 5' RACE reads. The sample has 540,000 or so distinct CDR3 sequences, roughly 21% seen once. This TCR came from an adult woman who had mild COVID-19 (a few samples of this study predate the infection). Cell type and time point are not known. The sample consisted of PBMCs or a T cell subset sorted from them (not recorded which). The chain uses TRBV9 and TRBJ2-3; D might be TRBD2 (5 bases). The CDR3 coding sequence is TGTGCCAGCAGCGTAGCTACCAGCTCAGAAGGACTCACAGATACGCAGTATTTT. It yields the protein CASSVATSSEGLTDTQYF. Filled out from reference TRBV9 and TRBJ2-3, the complete variable domain reads DSGVTQTPKHLITATGQRVTLRCSPRSGDLSVYWYQQSLDQGLQFLIQYYNGEERAKGNILERFSAQQFPDLHSELNLSSLELGDSALYFCASSVATSSEGLTDTQYFGPGTRLTVL.